This T cell receptor (beta chain) was obtained from a study of blood T cell repertoires in COVID-19. Study at large: Collection of acute and convalescent COVID-19 samples took place in the United States, Italy and Spain.

In the study's own analysis: Cell counts per sample came from amplifying reference gene primers. Sequenced by immunoSEQ multiplex PCR; TCRdb stores in-frame clones only, minus some. The V and J calls and the clone size are those of that table, but D and trimming were determined from the DNA. Of 97,000 or so clones in the sample, about 88% were seen once. V dropped 8 bases and J dropped 7 bases, with 14 bases sitting between them. The CDR3 contains 12 residues. Per the germline V gene, CDR1 is SEHNR and CDR2 is FQNEAQ (reference sequence). The source is a man aged 45-65 years with active or convalescent COVID-19. The chain uses TRBV7-9 and TRBJ1-2, with D possibly TRBD1 on 5 matching bases. The sequenced material came from peripheral blood. In DNA, the CDR3 is TGTGCCAGCGGAGCGTGGGGGGGTGGCTACACCTTC. Protein sequence: CASGAWGGGYTF.